Below are 23 T cell receptor beta chains sequenced from a single sample in a study of blood T cell repertoires in COVID-19. Generated by immunoSEQ multiplex PCR, the TCRdb table keeps only in-frame clones and is missing some. The top ten hold more than 30% of the sample, which has approximately 100,000 clones, less than 85% seen once. Input material: peripheral blood. The receptors shown here come from an elderly man with acute or convalescent COVID-19.

This rearrangement joins TRBV20-1 to TRBJ2-3; the D is unclear. Trimming cost V 5 bases and J 0 bases, with 3 bases left between them. Germline V gene lookup returns CDR1 DFQATT and CDR2 SNEGSKA (reference sequence). The CDR3 runs 11 residues. The CDR3 DNA is TGCAGTGCTCGTAGCACAGATACGCAGTATTTT. As protein: CSARSTDTQYF.

This clone was found a few times. This chain joins TRBV7-8 and TRBJ2-1; D remains ambiguous. Trimming stripped 5 bases from V and 6 bases from J, with 8 bases between. The germline V gene has CDR1 SGHVS and CDR2 FQNEAQ. The CDR3 is 12 amino acids. CDR3 in amino acids: CASSRTSNEQFF. CDR3 bases: TGTGCCAGCAGCCGAACCAGCAATGAGCAGTTCTTC.

This clone was observed a handful of times. The J gene is TRBJ2-3, the V gene TRBV9; 8 bases are a match to TRBD2. CDR3 length: 12 residues. Germline CDR1 reads SGDLS; CDR2 reads YYNGEE. As DNA, the CDR3 is TGTGCTTCGGGAGGGAGCACAGATACGCAGTATTTT. Translation gives CASGGSTDTQYF.

The rearrangement links TRBV10-1 to TRBJ2-2; no clear D. Germline CDR1 WNHNN, CDR2 SYGVQD (reference sequence). CDR3 length: 13 residues. The V and J ends lost 4 bases and 6 bases respectively, with 9 bases between them. The CDR3 reads CASSGSGSGELFF. The CDR3 coding sequence is TGCGCCAGCAGTGGTTCGGGTTCCGGGGAGCTGTTTTTT.

V is TRBV27 and J is TRBJ2-3; D might be TRBD1 (6 bases). The CDR3 is 16 amino acids. The germline CDR1 and CDR2 sequences are MNHEY and SMNVEV (reference sequence). Trimming stripped 5 bases from V and 3 bases from J, with 18 bases between. CDR3 loop: CASSIPSTQGTDTQYF. Written as DNA, the CDR3 is TGTGCCAGCAGTATCCCCAGTACCCAGGGGACAGATACGCAGTATTTT.

V and J are TRBV15 and TRBJ2-1; TRBD2 aligns across 15 bases. The CDR3 has 18 residues. Germline CDR1 LNHNV, CDR2 YYDKDF (reference sequence). The ends lost 1 base at V and 8 bases at J; junction bases unmatched: 9. The CDR3, as DNA: TGTGCCACCAGCAGAGGGCGAGGGGGACTAGCGGGAGGCTATGAGCAGTTCTTC. It is translated as CATSRGRGGLAGGYEQFF. Full variable domain (remainder filled in from reference TRBV15 and TRBJ2-1): DAMVIQNPRYQVTQFGKPVTLSCSQTLNHNVMYWYQQKSSQAPKLLFHYYDKDFNNEADTPDNFQSRRPNTSFCFLDIRSPGLGDTAMYLCATSRGRGGLAGGYEQFFGPGTRLTVL.

This chain uses TRBV9 with TRBJ1-2, with D hard to call. The germline V gene has CDR1 SGDLS and CDR2 YYNGEE. The V end was cut by 4 bases, the J end by 7 bases, with 17 bases between. CDR3 length equals 14 residues. Here the CDR3 reads CASSPSGLVGGYTF. The CDR3 DNA sequence: TGTGCCAGCAGCCCCTCCGGACTGGTGGGTGGCTACACCTTC.

The chain is built from TRBV3-1 (or the pseudogene TRBV3-2) and TRBJ2-3, with TRBD2 matching over 9 bases. This CDR3 contains 13 residues. J gave up 9 bases and V 0 bases, and 1 base lay outside the gene matches. Germline V gene lookup returns CDR1 LGHDT and CDR2 YNNKEL (reference sequence). The chain's CDR3 is CASSQDSGRTQYF. DNA of the CDR3: TGTGCCAGCAGCCAAGATAGCGGGAGAACGCAGTATTTT.

This rearrangement joins TRBV27 to TRBJ1-6; D unresolved. Germline V gene sequence: CDR1 MNHEY, CDR2 SMNVEV (reference sequence). With 3 bases removed from V and 7 bases from J, the gap between germline ends came to 16 bases. CDR3 size: 16 residues. CDR3 in amino acids: CASSFHKQRNNSPLHF. The DNA of the CDR3 is TGTGCCAGCAGTTTCCACAAACAGCGGAACAATTCACCCCTCCACTTT.

The chain uses TRBV29-1 and TRBJ2-3, with 7 nucleotides matching TRBD1. Germline-derived CDR1 and CDR2 are SQVTM and ANQGSEA. V lost 8 bases to trimming and J lost 0 bases; unmatched junction nucleotides: 2. The CDR3 consists of 12 residues. Here the CDR3 reads CSWTGSTDTQYF. The DNA of the CDR3 is TGCAGCTGGACAGGAAGCACAGATACGCAGTATTTT.

V is TRBV9 and J is TRBJ2-7, with D unclear. The CDR3 is made up of 14 amino acids. V lost 4 bases and J 1 base, leaving 12 bases between the germline ends. Germline CDR1 and CDR2: SGDLS and YYNGEE. The CDR3 DNA reads as TGTGCCAGCAGCCCCGAGGTGGCGTCCTACGAGCAGTACTTC. This codes for CASSPEVASYEQYF.

The V and J genes are TRBV15 and TRBJ2-1; D is ambiguous. This CDR3 region has 13 residues. Trimming pared 0 bases from V and 9 bases from J, leaving 9 bases between. The germline V gene has CDR1 LNHNV and CDR2 YYDKDF (reference sequence). The CDR3 nucleotides read TGTGCCACCAGCAGAGATCTTATCAGTGAGCAGTTCTTC. Translation: CATSRDLISEQFF.

The V gene is TRBV5-1, the J gene TRBJ2-5, with unresolved D. The length of the CDR3 is 14 residues. Germline V gene lookup returns CDR1 SGHRS and CDR2 YFSETQ. The V end lost 4 bases, the J end lost 4 bases, and 14 bases lay between the germline ends. The CDR3 region is CASSRDTPSETQYF. DNA for the CDR3: TGCGCCAGCAGCAGAGACACTCCCTCAGAGACCCAGTACTTC. The full variable domain, with the rest looked up from reference TRBV5-1 and TRBJ2-5, is KAGVTQTPRYLIKTRGQQVTLSCSPISGHRSVSWYQQTPGQGLQFLFEYFSETQRNKGNFPGRFSGRQFSNSRSEMNVSTLELGDSALYLCASSRDTPSETQYFGPGTRLLVL.

The chain employs TRBV5-5 and TRBJ1-1; no definite D call. The V end was cut by 0 bases, the J end by 4 bases, with 7 bases between. This CDR3 spans 13 amino acids. The germline gives CDR1 SGHKS, CDR2 YYEKEE (reference sequence). The chain's CDR3 is CASSLAGFTEAFF. CDR3 DNA sequence: TGTGCCAGCAGCTTGGCCGGGTTCACTGAAGCTTTCTTT. The full variable domain, completed using reference TRBV5-5 and TRBJ1-1, is DAGVTQSPTHLIKTRGQQVTLRCSPISGHKSVSWYQQVLGQGPQFIFQYYEKEERGRGNFPDRFSARQFPNYSSELNVNALLLGDSALYLCASSLAGFTEAFFGQGTRLTVV.

The table lists this clone with a few counts. J is TRBJ1-5 and V is TRBV19; D unresolved. The CDR3 is 12 amino acids. Trimming cost V 8 bases and J 3 bases, with 8 bases left between them. Per the germline V gene, CDR1 is LNHDA and CDR2 is SQIVND (reference sequence). The CDR3 DNA reads TGTGCCAGTTTGAGCTCCAATCAGCCCCAGCATTTT. This translates into CASLSSNQPQHF. The full variable domain, with the rest looked up from reference TRBV19 and TRBJ1-5, is DGGITQSPKYLFRKEGQNVTLSCEQNLNHDAMYWYRQDPGQGLRLIYYSQIVNDFQKGDIAEGYSVSREKKESFPLTVTSAQKNPTAFYLCASLSSNQPQHFGDGTRLSIL.

The chain is built from TRBV6-5 and TRBJ1-2; 11 bases align to TRBD1. V shed 7 bases, J shed 2 bases, and the junction held 6 bases outside the gene matches. Germline V gene lookup returns CDR1 MNHEY and CDR2 SVGAGI. CDR3 length: 15 amino acids. This CDR3 reads CASTVRTGGNYGYTF. In DNA form, the CDR3 reads TGTGCCAGCACCGTGAGGACAGGGGGCAACTATGGCTACACCTTC.

The chain links TRBV3-1 (or the pseudogene TRBV3-2) to TRBJ1-1; a weak D match, TRBD1 (5 bases). The CDR3 covers 13 residues. Germline assignment: CDR1 LGHDT and CDR2 YNNKEL (reference sequence). Trimming stripped 2 bases from V and 5 bases from J, with 9 bases between. This chain's CDR3 is CASSQKGRTEAFF. The DNA for the CDR3 is TGTGCCAGCAGCCAAAAGGGGAGGACTGAAGCTTTCTTT.

The chain combines TRBV10-1 with TRBJ2-7; a possible D gene is TRBD2 (6 bases). Germline-derived CDR1 and CDR2 are WNHNN and SYGVQD (reference sequence). Trimming took off 0 bases at V and 2 bases at J, with 11 bases between the two ends. The CDR3 spans 15 residues. Here the CDR3 DNA reads TGCGCCAGCAGTGAGTCGCAGGAGGGACCCTACGAGCAGTACTTC. The encoded protein is CASSESQEGPYEQYF.

This clone is a singleton in its sample. V and J are TRBV30 and TRBJ2-7; possible D gene TRBD2, 6 bases. Trimming stripped 1 base from V and 2 bases from J, with 9 bases between. CDR1 is GTSNPN, CDR2 SVGIG, per germline (reference sequence). This CDR3 region has 13 residues. The CDR3: CAWSGGDAYEQYF. The CDR3 coding sequence is TGTGCCTGGAGTGGGGGGGACGCCTACGAGCAGTACTTC.

The CDR3: CASSGAGGEGDTQYF. The CDR3, as DNA: TGTGCCAGTAGTGGGGCGGGAGGAGAAGGAGATACGCAGTATTTT. This chain joins TRBV19 and TRBJ2-3; TRBD2 agrees at 8 bases. The CDR3 runs to 15 residues. Germline CDR1 is LNHDA and CDR2 is SQIVND (reference sequence). V gave up 5 bases and J gave up 5 bases; unmatched junction bases: 9.

The V and J genes are TRBV7-2 and TRBJ2-3; D not certain. This CDR3 has 15 amino acids. Germline assignment: CDR1 SGHTA and CDR2 FQGNSA. V was pared by 1 base and J by 2 bases, with 10 bases between. The CDR3 bases are TGTGCCAGCAGCTTAGACCTAACCCCCACAGATACGCAGTATTTT. As protein: CASSLDLTPTDTQYF.

This rearrangement joins TRBV28 to TRBJ2-7; tentatively, D is TRBD2 (6 bases). Deletions cut 5 bases from V and 6 bases from J, with 17 bases between. CDR3 length: 14 amino acids. Germline V lookup: CDR1 MDHEN, CDR2 SYDVKM. The CDR3 nucleotides read TGTGCCAGCAGTAAGGGACTCGAAGCATCCGAGCAGTACTTC. It codes for CASSKGLEASEQYF. The variable domain in full, with the rest retrieved from reference TRBV28 and TRBJ2-7, is DVKVTQSSRYLVKRTGEKVFLECVQDMDHENMFWYRQDPGLGLRLIYFSYDVKMKEKGDIPEGYSVSREKKERFSLILESASTNQTSMYLCASSKGLEASEQYFGPGTRLTVT.

The CDR3 DNA follows: TGTGCCAGCACTGGAGACAGGCGGGAGCTCTACGAGCAGTACTTC. Amino acid sequence: CASTGDRRELYEQYF. The gene calls are TRBV5-6 and TRBJ2-7, with a weak D call TRBD2 (7 bases). Trimming left V 6 bases short and J 3 bases short, with 19 bases between. This CDR3 is 15 amino acids long. The V gene's germline CDR1 is SGHDT and CDR2 YYEEEE.